This is a list of T cell receptor beta chains from one sample in a study of blood T cell repertoires in COVID-19. Clones were read by immunoSEQ multiplex PCR, and TCRdb kept only the in-frame ones, dropping some. Seen here are 430,000 or so clones, roughly 90% observed once, and the top ten hold 0.75% to 0.85%. Sequencing used peripheral blood. These receptors originate from a man between 18 and 35 years old with COVID-19, enrolled during active disease. CDR3s include the opening cysteine and the closing phenylalanine or tryptophan. The D gene is left open where the match is weak. The size of a clone is reported for some rows only, either as once, few or many, or as a class for expanded clones.

j_call v_call clone_size d_call cdr3_nt cdr3_aa
TRBJ2-3 TRBV18 . TRBD1 TGTGCCAGCTCACCACCGGGTTACTCACAGGGGGCAAGGAATACGCAGTATTTT CASSPPGYSQGARNTQYF
TRBJ1-1 TRBV5-4 once TRBD1 TGTGCCAGCAGCACCTACAGGGGCGGGAACACTGAAGCTTTCTTT CASSTYRGGNTEAFF
TRBJ2-7 TRBV5-1 once TRBD2 TGCGCCAGCAGCTTTGGGACTAGCGGGAAGTACTCCTACGAGCAGTACTTC CASSFGTSGKYSYEQYF
TRBJ2-5 TRBV5-1 . . TGCGCCAGCAGCTTAACAACAGAGCAAGAGACCCAGTACTTC CASSLTTEQETQYF
TRBJ2-1 TRBV6-5 . TRBD1 TGTGCCAGCACCCGAGGGGACAGGGAGTTGAAGGTGGAGTTCTTC CASTRGDRELKVEFF
TRBJ2-7 TRBV27 few TRBD2 TGTGCCAGCAGTTTCGCGGGAGGCTCCACCTACGAGCAGTACTTC CASSFAGGSTYEQYF
TRBJ2-1 TRBV24-1 once . TGTGCCACCAGTGGGAGCGTTAGCTCCTACAATGAGCAGTTCTTC CATSGSVSSYNEQFF
TRBJ2-4 TRBV19 . . TGTGCCAGTAGTACCGGACTCAGGGCCAAAAACATTCAGTACTTC CASSTGLRAKNIQYF
TRBJ1-1 TRBV1 . . TGCACCAGCAGAGGGGGTGGAGCCATGAACACTGAAGCTTTCTTT CTSRGGGAMNTEAFF
TRBJ2-5 TRBV3-1/TRBV3-2 . TRBD2 TGTGCCAGCAGGGGGGGGGACCTACCTGAGACCCAGTACTTC CASRGGDLPETQYF
TRBJ1-5 TRBV6-2/TRBV6-3 few . TGTGCCAGCAGTCAGAGCCGTAGTGCGGGCAATCAGCCCCAGCATTTT CASSQSRSAGNQPQHF
TRBJ2-1 TRBV19 . TRBD2 TGTGCCAGTAGGAATACGGGACTAGGGGTTTGGAATGAGCAGTTCTTC CASRNTGLGVWNEQFF
TRBJ2-7 TRBV18 . TRBD1 TGTGCCAGCTCACCGGCTGACAGGGGGCGCGAGCAGTACTTC CASSPADRGREQYF
TRBJ2-1 TRBV12-3/TRBV12-4 . . TGTGCCAGCAGTCGCGCTAGCGCCCAGCAGTTCTTC CASSRASAQQFF
TRBJ2-7 TRBV3-1/TRBV3-2 once TRBD2 TGTGCCAGCAGCCTCGGACTAGCGGGGGCCTACGAGCAGTACTTC CASSLGLAGAYEQYF
TRBJ2-1 TRBV12-5 . . TGTGCTAGTGGTTTTGGGGGAGGAATTTCCTACAATGAGCAGTTCTTC CASGFGGGISYNEQFF
TRBJ2-1 TRBV11-2 . TRBD1 TGTGCCAGCGCGAGGGACAGGGGGATCGATGAGCAGTTCTTC CASARDRGIDEQFF
TRBJ2-6 TRBV5-1 . . TGCGCCAGCAGCTCGGGGGACGCTGGGGCCAACGTCCTGACTTTC CASSSGDAGANVLTF
TRBJ2-3 TRBV5-6 . . TGTGCCAGCAGCAGTCCGGGGGGCCGCACAGATACGCAGTATTTT CASSSPGGRTDTQYF
TRBJ1-1 TRBV7-2 . . TGTGCCAGCAGCTTAGGGGACATGAACACTGAAGCTTTCTTT CASSLGDMNTEAFF
TRBJ2-3 TRBV27 . TRBD1 TGTGCCAGCAGTCGCCCCTTAGGGGGCAGGACAGATACGCAGTATTTT CASSRPLGGRTDTQYF
TRBJ2-1 TRBV9 once . TGTGCCAGCAGCGTAGACCAGAATGATAAGCAGTTCTTC CASSVDQNDKQFF
TRBJ2-1 TRBV23-1 . TRBD1 TGCGCCAGCAGTCAAAAGGTCGGCAGGGGGCCAGATGAGCAGTTCTTC CASSQKVGRGPDEQFF
TRBJ1-4 TRBV5-4 . . TGTGCCAGCAGCCAGGACCGGGGAGGATGGGAAAAACTGTTTTTT CASSQDRGGWEKLFF
TRBJ2-1 TRBV4-1 . TRBD2 TGCGCCAGCAGCCAAGAGGCAGCGGGGGGGCCGGTTATGAATGAGCAGTTCTTC CASSQEAAGGPVMNEQFF
TRBJ2-3 TRBV7-5 . . TGTGTCAGAAGCCCCCCTAGTGTCTTTTCTTCAGATACGCAGTATTTT CVRSPPSVFSSDTQYF
TRBJ2-3 TRBV2 few TRBD2 TGTGCCAGGGCTAGCGGGAGGAAACGAGATACGCAGTATTTT CARASGRKRDTQYF
TRBJ1-5 TRBV2 . . TGTGCCAGCAGTGATGTGTTGGCGGGAGGCCAGCCCCAGCATTTT CASSDVLAGGQPQHF
TRBJ2-7 TRBV6-5 . . TGTGCCAGCAGTCAGGACTGGGGGGTGTACGAGCAGTACTTC CASSQDWGVYEQYF
TRBJ1-1 TRBV9 . TRBD1 TGTGCCAGCAGCCCAGGACAGGGAGGTAGAGTGAACACTGAAGCTTTCTTT CASSPGQGGRVNTEAFF
TRBJ2-1 TRBV12-3/TRBV12-4 . . TGTGCCAGCAGCCGCTCGGGGAGGAATGAGCAGTTCTTC CASSRSGRNEQFF
TRBJ1-2 TRBV7-9 . . TGTGCCAGCAGCCGCGACACCAACTATGGCTACACCTTC CASSRDTNYGYTF
TRBJ2-7 TRBV2 once TRBD2 TGTGCCAGCAGGACGGGACTAGCGGTTTACGAGCAGTACTTC CASRTGLAVYEQYF
TRBJ2-2 TRBV7-6 . TRBD1 TGTGCCAGCAGCTCAGGGGGCAGGAACACCGGGGAGCTGTTTTTT CASSSGGRNTGELFF
TRBJ2-7 TRBV5-1 . TRBD1 TGCGCCAGCAGCACGGGACAGGGGAATTACGAGCAGTACTTC CASSTGQGNYEQYF
TRBJ2-2 TRBV7-9 . . TGTGCCAGCAGCTTAACTAGCAATCCCACCGGGGAGCTGTTTTTT CASSLTSNPTGELFF
TRBJ2-5 TRBV3-1/TRBV3-2 . TRBD2 TGTGCCAGCAGCGTGGGACTAGCGGGGGCCCAACAAGAGACCCAGTACTTC CASSVGLAGAQQETQYF
TRBJ1-2 TRBV10-2 . . TGCGCCAGCAGCCCCATTGGACGGGGCTATGGCTACACCTTC CASSPIGRGYGYTF
TRBJ1-2 TRBV18 . . TGTGCCAGCTCACCCCCTCTTACAGGGACCTATGGCTACACCTTC CASSPPLTGTYGYTF
TRBJ2-5 TRBV7-9 . . TGTGCCAGCAGCCGTCAGACAGAAGAGACCCAGTACTTC CASSRQTEETQYF
TRBJ1-5 TRBV27 once TRBD1 TGTGCCAGCAGGCGACAGGGTAACCAGCCCCAGCATTTT CASRRQGNQPQHF
TRBJ1-1 TRBV5-1 . . TGCGCCAGCAGCTTACTATCAGGGTCCGACACTGAAGCTTTCTTT CASSLLSGSDTEAFF
TRBJ1-4 TRBV30 . TRBD1 TGTGCCTGGAGTGTGGGAGGGACAGGGAGTGAAAAACTGTTTTTT CAWSVGGTGSEKLFF
TRBJ2-2 TRBV6-5 . . TGTGCCAGCAGTCCGGGCGGGACCGGGGAGCTGTTTTTT CASSPGGTGELFF
TRBJ1-1 TRBV5-4 . TRBD1 TGTGCCAGCAGCTGGACAGGTATCTCTGAAGCTTTCTTT CASSWTGISEAFF
TRBJ2-1 TRBV11-3 . . TGTGCCAGCAGCCTTGACGGGACTTACAATGAGCAGTTCTTC CASSLDGTYNEQFF
TRBJ1-2 TRBV11-3 . . TGTGCCAGCAGCTCTTTTATCTCGGGAACCTATGGCTACACCTTC CASSSFISGTYGYTF
TRBJ2-3 TRBV5-4 . TRBD2 TGTGCCAGCAGCTTGGGGTACGCGGGAGAGGGAGATACGCAGTATTTT CASSLGYAGEGDTQYF